This T cell receptor beta chain stems from a study of cytomegalovirus exposure and HLA in healthy donors. Germline loops: CDR1 MNHEY, CDR2 SVGAGI. CDR3 length: 16 residues. The junction had 9 bases not matched to a gene; V was cut back by 2 bases and J by 6 bases. The PCR ran on 60 Vbeta and 13 Jbeta primers. The data were produced by immunoSEQ multiplex PCR, yet TCRdb's version contains in-frame clones alone and is incomplete. The table shows 200,000 to 250,000 clones, with more than 70% occurring only once. Only one count was recorded for this clone. Its antigen is currently unknown. Study findings and constraints: A likely sequencing artifact accounted for one observed cluster of highly shared sequence variants. The classifier, whose performance was assessed in both the original and validation cohorts, reportedly diagnosed cytomegalovirus status with high specificity and sensitivity. Reportedly, HLA-A and HLA-B alleles of most subjects were accurately predicted from TCR beta.

This receptor was identified in a human donor in good health. The J gene is TRBJ2-1, the V gene TRBV6-5, with TRBD1 matching over 8 bases. Sample: PBMCs. The CDR3 DNA is TGTGCCAGCAGTTACCACGGGACAGGTAGACCCAATGAGCAGTTCTTC. It specifies CASSYHGTGRPNEQFF.